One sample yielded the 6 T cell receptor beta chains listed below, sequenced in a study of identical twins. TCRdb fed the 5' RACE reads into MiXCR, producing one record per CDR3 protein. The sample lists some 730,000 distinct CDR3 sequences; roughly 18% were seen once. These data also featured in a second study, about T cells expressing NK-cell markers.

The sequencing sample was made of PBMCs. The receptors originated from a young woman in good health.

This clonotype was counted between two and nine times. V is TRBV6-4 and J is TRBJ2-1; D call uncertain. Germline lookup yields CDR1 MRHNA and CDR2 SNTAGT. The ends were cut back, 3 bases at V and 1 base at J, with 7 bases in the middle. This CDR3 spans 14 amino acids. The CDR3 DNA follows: TGTGCCAGCAGTGAGCACGAATCCTACAATGAGCAGTTCTTC. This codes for CASSEHESYNEQFF.

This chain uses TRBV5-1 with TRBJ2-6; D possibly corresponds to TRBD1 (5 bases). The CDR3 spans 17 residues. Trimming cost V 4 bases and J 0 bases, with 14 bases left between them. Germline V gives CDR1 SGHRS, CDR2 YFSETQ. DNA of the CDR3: TGCGCCAGCAGCCTGAGGACCCAGGGCTCTGGGGCCAACGTCCTGACTTTC. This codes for CASSLRTQGSGANVLTF.

The CDR3: CASSRTNTGETQYF. The CDR3 DNA sequence: TGTGCCAGCAGCCGGACAAACACTGGCGAGACCCAGTACTTC. The chain combines TRBV3-1 with TRBJ2-5; TRBD1 is a possible D gene (5 bases). The CDR3 loop spans 14 amino acids. Germline CDR1 reads LGHDT; CDR2 reads YNNKEL (reference sequence). V was cut by 4 bases and J by 5 bases, with 14 bases left in between.

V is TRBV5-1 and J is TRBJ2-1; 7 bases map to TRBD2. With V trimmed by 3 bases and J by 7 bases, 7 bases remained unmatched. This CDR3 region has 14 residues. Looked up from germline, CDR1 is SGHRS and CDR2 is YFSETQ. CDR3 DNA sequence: TGCGCCAGCAGCTGGCGCCGGGGAGGGAATGAGCAGTTCTTC. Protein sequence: CASSWRRGGNEQFF.

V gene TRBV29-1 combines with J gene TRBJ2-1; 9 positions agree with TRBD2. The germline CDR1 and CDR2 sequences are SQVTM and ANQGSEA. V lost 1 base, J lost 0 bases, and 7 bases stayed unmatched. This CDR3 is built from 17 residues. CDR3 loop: CSVEGGSGSDSYNEQFF. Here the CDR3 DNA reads TGCAGCGTTGAAGGAGGTAGCGGGAGCGACTCCTACAATGAGCAGTTCTTC.

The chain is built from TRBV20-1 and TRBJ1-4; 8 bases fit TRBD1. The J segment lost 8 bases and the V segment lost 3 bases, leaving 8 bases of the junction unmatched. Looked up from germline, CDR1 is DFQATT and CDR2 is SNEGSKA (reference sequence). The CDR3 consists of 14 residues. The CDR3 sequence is CSASRQGLGEKLFF. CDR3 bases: TGCAGTGCTAGTCGACAGGGGCTTGGGGAAAAACTGTTTTTT.